One and the same sample provided the 12 T cell receptor beta chains below, sequenced in a study of Graves' ophthalmopathy and Graves' hyperthyroidism. RNA served as the template for amplifying TCR beta CDR3 regions. A first-round RT-PCR used HTBI primers, followed by a second-round multiplex PCR. TCRdb re-called the multiplex PCR reads with MiXCR, one entry per CDR3 protein. The table lists about 700,000 distinct CDR3 sequences, 35% to 45% of them singletons. Sample: peripheral blood. These TCRs come from an adult man with Graves' ophthalmopathy.

In its sample, this clonotype was seen a few times. The chain combines TRBV5-1 with TRBJ2-3; no reliable D call. The CDR3 runs to 14 residues. Germline loops: CDR1 SGHRS, CDR2 YFSETQ. Trimming shortened V by 6 bases and J by 0 bases, and 11 bases separated the two germline ends. This CDR3 is CASKDQRSTDTQYF. The CDR3 DNA reads TGCGCCAGCAAAGACCAGAGAAGCACAGATACGCAGTATTTT.

The genes are TRBV12-3 or TRBV12-4 and TRBJ2-2; 11 positions match TRBD2. This CDR3 contains 18 residues. The V and J ends lost 10 bases and 3 bases, in that order; junction bases with no gene match: 16. CDR3 DNA sequence: TGTGCCACCGCACCCGGGACTAGCGGACCTGGGGACACCGGGGAGCTGTTTTTT. As protein: CATAPGTSGPGDTGELFF.

This clonotype was counted ten times or more. V is TRBV25-1 and J is TRBJ1-6; possible D gene TRBD1, 5 bases. V was shortened by 6 bases and J by 4 bases, with 7 bases between the two germline ends. This CDR3 is built from 13 residues. From germline, CDR1 is MGHDK and CDR2 SYGVNS. CDR3 bases: TGTGCCAGCAGGGGACGGTATAATTCACCCCTCCACTTT. The encoded protein is CASRGRYNSPLHF.

This clonotype was found a few times. The chain has TRBV13 and TRBJ2-2; a weak D match, TRBD2 (5 bases). Germline CDR1 reads PRHDT; CDR2 reads FYEKMQ (reference sequence). The CDR3 totals 12 residues. The V end was cut by 2 bases, the J end by 12 bases, with 10 bases between. The CDR3 DNA sequence: TGTGCCAGCAGCTTAAGGCCGGGGAAGCTGTTTTTT. Translated, it gives CASSLRPGKLFF.

The sample holds a few counts of this clonotype. The junction differs from germline at one of its ends, possibly a read error. The chain combines TRBV7-4 with TRBJ2-7, with 8 bases aligning to TRBD2. The CDR3 length is 16 residues. The germline gives CDR1 SGHVT, CDR2 SQSDAQ. CDR3 in amino acids: CASSQETGTRSYEQYF. The CDR3 nucleotides read TGCGCCAGCAGCCAGGAGACCGGGACTAGGTCGTACGAGCAGTACTTC.

The chain uses TRBV29-1 and TRBJ2-5; TRBD1 might be the D (7 bases). From germline, CDR1 is SQVTM and CDR2 ANQGSEA. V was cut by 4 bases and J by 4 bases, with 16 bases left in between. The length of the CDR3 is 14 residues. CDR3 residues: CSVGQGGGVETQYF. In DNA form, the CDR3 reads TGCAGCGTTGGACAGGGAGGAGGTGTAGAGACCCAGTACTTC.

V gene TRBV6-1 combines with J gene TRBJ2-7, with a tentative D call TRBD2 (5 bases). CDR1 and CDR2 from the germline V gene are MNHNS and SASEGT. Between the trimmed V and J ends, which lost 5 bases and 0 bases, there was a span of 14 bases. The length of the CDR3 is 15 residues. The CDR3 nucleotides read TGTGCCAGCAGTTACTCGCAGCGGTTCTCCTACGAGCAGTACTTC. This sequence encodes CASSYSQRFSYEQYF.

The gene calls are TRBV7-9 and TRBJ1-6, with 7 bases matching TRBD1. The CDR3 totals 14 residues. Germline assignment: CDR1 SEHNR and CDR2 FQNEAQ (reference sequence). The V gene end was trimmed by 4 bases and the J gene end by 7 bases; junction bases not matched to a gene: 4. Written as DNA, the CDR3 is TGTGCCAGCAGCTCCACGGACAGGAATTCACCCCTCCACTTT. This translates into CASSSTDRNSPLHF.

This clonotype was detected ten times or more. V usage is TRBV6-2 or TRBV6-3 and J usage is TRBJ1-6, with 7 positions matching TRBD1. V lost 2 bases and J lost 14; bases outside the gene matches: 12. The CDR3 has 15 amino acids. Germline CDR1 reads MNHEY; CDR2 reads SVGEGT. CDR3 residues: CASSYGTVPAVALHF. CDR3 bases: TGTGCCAGCAGTTACGGGACAGTTCCGGCAGTAGCCCTCCACTTT.

The chain combines TRBV2 with TRBJ2-5; 8 bases are a match to TRBD1. The CDR3 is made up of 10 amino acids. Per the germline V gene, CDR1 is SNHLY and CDR2 is FYNNEI. V trimming: 4 bases; J trimming: 13 bases; junction bases outside the gene matches: 2. The CDR3 bases are TGTGCCAGCAGTGGTGGGACAGGGTACTTC. It codes for CASSGGTGYF.

This clonotype was observed at least ten times. The V call is TRBV6-5, the J call TRBJ2-7; 9 positions match TRBD1. Germline CDR1 is MNHEY and CDR2 is SVGAGI. CDR3 length: 16 amino acids. Trimming cost V 6 bases and J 3 bases; bases outside gene matches: 12. The CDR3 coding sequence is TGTGCCAGCAGCTGGGGAACCGGGACAGGGAGCTACGAGCAGTACTTC. Its protein is CASSWGTGTGSYEQYF.

The chain has TRBV29-1 and TRBJ1-2, with 8 bases aligning to TRBD1. This CDR3 is 13 amino acids long. CDR1 and CDR2 (germline): SQVTM, ANQGSEA. The V and J ends lost 4 bases and 2 bases, in that order; junction bases with no gene match: 3. The CDR3: CSVGTGTNYGYTF. In DNA form, the CDR3 reads TGCAGCGTTGGGACAGGGACCAACTATGGCTACACCTTC.